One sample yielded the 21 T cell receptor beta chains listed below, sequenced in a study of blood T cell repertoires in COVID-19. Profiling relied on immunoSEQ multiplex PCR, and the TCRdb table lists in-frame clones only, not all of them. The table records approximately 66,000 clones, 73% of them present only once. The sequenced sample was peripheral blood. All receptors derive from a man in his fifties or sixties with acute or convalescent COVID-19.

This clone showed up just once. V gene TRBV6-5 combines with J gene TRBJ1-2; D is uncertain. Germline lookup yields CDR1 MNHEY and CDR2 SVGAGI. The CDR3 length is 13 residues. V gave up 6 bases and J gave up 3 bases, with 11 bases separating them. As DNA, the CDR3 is TGTGCCAGCAGCTCCGCCGGGGACTATGGCTACACCTTC. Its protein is CASSSAGDYGYTF.

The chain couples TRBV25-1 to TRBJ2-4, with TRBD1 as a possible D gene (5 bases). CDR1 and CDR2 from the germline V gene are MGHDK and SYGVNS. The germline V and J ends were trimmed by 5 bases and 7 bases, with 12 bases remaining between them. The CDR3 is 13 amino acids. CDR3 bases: TGTGCCAGCAGTCGGCAGGGTAGCAACATTCAGTACTTC. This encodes CASSRQGSNIQYF.

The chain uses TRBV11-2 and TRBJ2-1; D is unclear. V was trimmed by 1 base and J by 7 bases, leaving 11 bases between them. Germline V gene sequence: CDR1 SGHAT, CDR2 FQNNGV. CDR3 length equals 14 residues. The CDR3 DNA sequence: TGTGCCAGCAGCTTAGCGGAGAAAACGAATGAGCAGTTCTTC. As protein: CASSLAEKTNEQFF.

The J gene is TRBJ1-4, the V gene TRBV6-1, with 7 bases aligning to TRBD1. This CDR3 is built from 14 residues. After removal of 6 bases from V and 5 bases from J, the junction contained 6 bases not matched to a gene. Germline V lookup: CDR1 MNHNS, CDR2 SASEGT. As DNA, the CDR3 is TGTGCCAGCAGCCTCGACAGGGTAAATGAAAAACTGTTTTTT. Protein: CASSLDRVNEKLFF.

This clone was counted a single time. CDR3 residues: CVRSSGQGTLQSQYV. The CDR3 bases are TGTGTCAGAAGCTCAGGACAGGGTACCCTTCAGTCGCAGTACGTC. The chain has TRBV7-5 and TRBJ2-7; TRBD1 reflects the table's D call only, with no check against the DNA. TRBV7-5 is recorded as a pseudogene. CDR3 length equals 15 residues.

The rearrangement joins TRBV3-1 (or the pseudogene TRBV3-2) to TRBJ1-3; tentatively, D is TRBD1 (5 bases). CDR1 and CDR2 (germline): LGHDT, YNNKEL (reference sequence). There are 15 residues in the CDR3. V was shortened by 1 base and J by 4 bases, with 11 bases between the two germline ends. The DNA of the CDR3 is TGTGCCAGCAGCCAAGGGGGAGGGGTCGGAAACACCATATATTTT. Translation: CASSQGGGVGNTIYF.

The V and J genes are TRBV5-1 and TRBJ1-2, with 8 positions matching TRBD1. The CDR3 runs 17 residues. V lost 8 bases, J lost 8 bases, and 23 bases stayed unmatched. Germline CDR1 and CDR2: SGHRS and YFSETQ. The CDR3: CASRARDRSVPGGGYTF. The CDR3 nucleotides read TGCGCCAGTCGAGCCCGGGACAGGTCCGTTCCAGGGGGAGGCTACACCTTC. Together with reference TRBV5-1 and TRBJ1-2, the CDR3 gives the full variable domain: KAGVTQTPRYLIKTRGQQVTLSCSPISGHRSVSWYQQTPGQGLQFLFEYFSETQRNKGNFPGRFSGRQFSNSRSEMNVSTLELGDSALYLCASRARDRSVPGGGYTFGSGTRLTVV.

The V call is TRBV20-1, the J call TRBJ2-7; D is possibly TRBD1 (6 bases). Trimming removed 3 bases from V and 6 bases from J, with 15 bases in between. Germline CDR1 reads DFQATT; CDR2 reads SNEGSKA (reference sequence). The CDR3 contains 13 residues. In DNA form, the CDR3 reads TGCAGTGCTAGTGCTGACAGGTTAAGCGAGCAGTACGTC. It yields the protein CSASADRLSEQYV.

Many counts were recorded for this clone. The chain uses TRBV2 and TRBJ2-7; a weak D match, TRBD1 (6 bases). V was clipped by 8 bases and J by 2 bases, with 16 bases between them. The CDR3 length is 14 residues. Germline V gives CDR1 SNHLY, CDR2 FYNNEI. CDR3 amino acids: CASQWTAITYEQYF. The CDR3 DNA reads TGTGCCAGCCAGTGGACAGCGATAACCTACGAGCAGTACTTC.

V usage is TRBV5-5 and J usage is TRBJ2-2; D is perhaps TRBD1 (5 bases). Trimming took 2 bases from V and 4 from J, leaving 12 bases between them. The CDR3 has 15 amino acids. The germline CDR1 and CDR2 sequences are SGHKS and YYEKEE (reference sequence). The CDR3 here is CASSLGAALTGELFF. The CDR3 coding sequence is TGTGCCAGCAGCTTAGGGGCGGCGCTCACCGGGGAGCTGTTTTTT.

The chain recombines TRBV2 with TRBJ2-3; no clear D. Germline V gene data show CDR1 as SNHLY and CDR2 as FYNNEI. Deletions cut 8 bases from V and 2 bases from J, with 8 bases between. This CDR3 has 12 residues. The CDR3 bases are TGTGCCAGCTCAGTTTTCACAGATACGCAGTATTTT. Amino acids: CASSVFTDTQYF.

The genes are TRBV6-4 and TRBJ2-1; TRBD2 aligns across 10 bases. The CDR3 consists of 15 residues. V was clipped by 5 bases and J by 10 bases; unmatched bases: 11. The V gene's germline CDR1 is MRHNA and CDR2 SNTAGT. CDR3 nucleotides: TGTGCCAGCAGTACCTTTAGCGGGGGGACGGGAGAGCAGTTCTTC. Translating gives CASSTFSGGTGEQFF.

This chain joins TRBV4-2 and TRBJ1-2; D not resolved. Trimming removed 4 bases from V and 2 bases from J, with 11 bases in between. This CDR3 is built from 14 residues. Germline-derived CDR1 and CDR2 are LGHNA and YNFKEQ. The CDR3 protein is CASSPPGQNYGYTF. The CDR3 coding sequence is TGTGCCAGCAGCCCCCCTGGGCAGAACTATGGCTACACCTTC.

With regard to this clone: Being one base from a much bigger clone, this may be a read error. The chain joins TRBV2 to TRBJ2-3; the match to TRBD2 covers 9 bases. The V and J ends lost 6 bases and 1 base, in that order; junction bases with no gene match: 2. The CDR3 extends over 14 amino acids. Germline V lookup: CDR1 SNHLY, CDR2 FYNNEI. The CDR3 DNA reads TGTGCCAGCAGCTGGACTAGCGGCACAGATACGCAGTATTTT. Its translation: CASSWTSGTDTQYF.

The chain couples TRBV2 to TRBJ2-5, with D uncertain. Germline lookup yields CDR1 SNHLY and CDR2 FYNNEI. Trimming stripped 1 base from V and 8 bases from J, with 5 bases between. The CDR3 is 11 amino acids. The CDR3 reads CASSEDLTQYF. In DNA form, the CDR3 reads TGTGCCAGCAGTGAAGATTTAACCCAGTACTTC.

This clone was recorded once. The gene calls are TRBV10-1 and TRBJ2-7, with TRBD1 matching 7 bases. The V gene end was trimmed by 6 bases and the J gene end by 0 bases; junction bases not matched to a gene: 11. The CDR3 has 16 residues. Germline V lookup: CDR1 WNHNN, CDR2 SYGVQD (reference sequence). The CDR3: CASSSDRIPSSYEQYF. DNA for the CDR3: TGCGCCAGCAGCTCGGACAGGATACCAAGCTCCTACGAGCAGTACTTC.

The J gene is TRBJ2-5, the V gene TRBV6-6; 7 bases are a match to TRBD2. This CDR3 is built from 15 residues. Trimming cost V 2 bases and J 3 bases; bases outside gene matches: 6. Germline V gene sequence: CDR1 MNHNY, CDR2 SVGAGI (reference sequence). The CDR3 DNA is TGTGCCAGCAGTTACCGCGGGGCGGGGGAAGAGACCCAGTACTTC. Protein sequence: CASSYRGAGEETQYF.

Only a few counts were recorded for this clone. In DNA, the CDR3 is TGCGCCAGCAGCTTGTCATTAGACGGGACTAGCTACAATGAGCAGTTCTTC. This translates into CASSLSLDGTSYNEQFF. The chain recombines TRBV5-1 with TRBJ2-1; TRBD2 agrees at 8 bases. Germline CDR1 reads SGHRS; CDR2 reads YFSETQ. The CDR3 spans 17 residues. V was clipped by 1 base and J by 3 bases; unmatched bases: 9. The full variable domain, its missing parts supplied by reference TRBV5-1 and TRBJ2-1, is KAGVTQTPRYLIKTRGQQVTLSCSPISGHRSVSWYQQTPGQGLQFLFEYFSETQRNKGNFPGRFSGRQFSNSRSEMNVSTLELGDSALYLCASSLSLDGTSYNEQFFGPGTRLTVL.

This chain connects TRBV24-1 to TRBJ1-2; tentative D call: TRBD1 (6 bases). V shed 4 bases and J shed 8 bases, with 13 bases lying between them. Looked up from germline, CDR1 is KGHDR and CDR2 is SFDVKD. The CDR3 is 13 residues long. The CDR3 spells CATSDPDRSGYTF. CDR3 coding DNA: TGTGCCACCAGTGACCCCGACAGGAGCGGCTACACCTTC.

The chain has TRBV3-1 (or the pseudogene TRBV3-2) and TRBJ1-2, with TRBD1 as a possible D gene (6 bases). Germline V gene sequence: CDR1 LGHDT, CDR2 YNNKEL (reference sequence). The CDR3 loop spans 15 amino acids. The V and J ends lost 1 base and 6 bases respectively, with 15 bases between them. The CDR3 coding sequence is TGTGCCAGCAGCCAAGTTCCGGAAGGGGGAGATGGCTACACCTTC. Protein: CASSQVPEGGDGYTF.

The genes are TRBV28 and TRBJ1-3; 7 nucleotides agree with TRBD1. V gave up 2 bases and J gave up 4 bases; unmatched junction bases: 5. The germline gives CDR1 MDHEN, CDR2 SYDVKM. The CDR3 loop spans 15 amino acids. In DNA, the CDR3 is TGTGCCAGCAGTTTAGCACAGGGGCTCGGAAACACCATATATTTT. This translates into CASSLAQGLGNTIYF.